The present T cell receptor (beta chain) was sequenced within a study of shared clonotypes between healthy human individuals. The protocol was immunoSEQ multiplex PCR, while the TCRdb copy is restricted to in-frame clones and leaves out a portion. The sample lists 450,000 or so clones; 75% to 80% were seen once. On this clone: One junction end does not reproduce the germline sequence, and a read error may be involved.

Germline V gene sequence: CDR1 WNHNN, CDR2 SYGVQD (reference sequence). This CDR3 spans 13 amino acids. The receptor was isolated from a woman aged 40 to 50 in good health. Some clones in this sample may be carry-over from other donors' samples. Input material: PBMCs. J is TRBJ2-5 and V is TRBV10-1; D may be TRBD2 (6 bases). CDR3 sequence: CASSSGLGETQHF. Written as DNA, the CDR3 is TGCGCCAGCAGCTCGGGACTCGGAGAGACCCAGCACTTC.